This T cell receptor (beta chain) came from a study of graft-versus-host responses after intestinal transplantation (dated by TCRdb to the early 2020s). About the study as a whole: Recipients received multivisceral, liver-intestinal, or isolated intestinal transplants. Every recipient was given anti-thymocyte globulin induction, followed by around three years of maintenance tacrolimus and steroids. After intestinal transplantation, graft-versus-host and host-versus-graft alloreactive T cell clones were followed in the graft, circulation and bone marrow using bulk TCR-beta CDR3 sequencing. Alloreactive clones were identified by sequencing pre-transplant mixed lymphocyte reaction products and comparing these products with unstimulated pre-transplant donor and recipient T cells. Of the 20 to 30 intestinal transplant recipients enrolled in the cohort, one of whom was a retransplant, a few patients without pretransplant specimens were excluded. Donor T cell macrochimerism was defined as a peak of at least 4% donor T cells among recipient peripheral blood mononuclear cells. Instead of going to the commercial service, samples from a few later patients were sequenced in-house on an Illumina MiSeq and processed with MiXCR. Paper-wide results and their limitations: The conclusions were limited by the relatively low number and heterogeneity of the intestinal transplant patients. In patients with donor T cell macrochimerism, the allografts had high GvH to HvG T cell clonal ratios. GvH clones were detected in recipient bone marrow, and some of these GvH clones were observed earlier in ileal mucosa or blood, consistent with an intestinal mucosal origin. Peak levels of circulating GvH clones were associated with declines in HvG clones early after transplant.

Library method: the immunoSEQ multiplex PCR assay. In most patients, genomic DNA was isolated using the Qiagen DNeasy Blood and Tissue Kit and sent frozen to Adaptive Biotechnologies for TCR sequencing. High-throughput TCR-beta CDR3 sequencing of genomic DNA from most patients was performed by Adaptive Biotechnologies. The original methods were these. TCR sequencing data were retrieved from Adaptive's ImmunoSEQ software for 15 to 20 patients, whereas a few other patients were processed with MiXCR and VDJtools. To correct CD4 versus CD8 sorting errors, sequences present in both subsets at a frequency ratio below 5:1 were removed. CDR3 nucleotide sequences shared between donor and recipient were removed because their origin could not be assigned. To be classed as alloreactive, a clone needed at least 2-fold expansion over unstimulated cells and a minimum CFSE-low frequency of 0.002% (template counts) or 0.001% (read counts). Clones detected in sequenced pre-transplant spleen, lymph node, or MLR CFSE-low populations of the donor or recipient were defined as mappable. Cumulative frequency of alloreactive clones was calculated as a percentage of all sequences weighted by copy number. TCRdb's version of the immuneACCESS table is confined to in-frame rearrangements and falls short of the full clone set. An unresolved V gene accounts for under half of the shortfall where checked; the remainder is of unknown origin. From that table come the V and J calls and clone size; the DNA was used to work out D and trimming. This sample has more than 100,000 clones in its table, and roughly 96% of those were observed once. The top ten hold roughly 3% of the sample.

According to the study, the label for this sample's time point signals: cells obtained before transplantation from donor or recipient. CD3+CD4+ and CD3+CD8+ populations were FACS-sorted from unstimulated pre-transplant donor and recipient cells taken from spleen or lymph nodes. In the case of this clone: This clone's antigen is unknown. Base-call qualities are not available, and no considerably larger clone is one nucleotide away.

The trim is 3 bases for V and 7 bases for J, with a gap of 12 bases between the germline ends. Sequences MNHEY (CDR1) and SMNVEV (CDR2) are obtained from the germline V gene (reference sequence). The CDR3 measures 13 amino acids from cysteine to phenylalanine. Only the CDR3 DNA stays, 39 bases, in frame from base 1. This TCR was sampled from a human donor who received an intestinal transplant. The receptor chain draws on TRBV27 and TRBJ1-1; tentative D gene TRBD1, with 5 bases matching. The sample was unstimulated CD8+ T cells sorted from spleen or lymph node cells, taken before intestinal transplant. The CDR3 protein: CASSLPGGVEAFF. The DNA reads as follows: TGTGCCAGCAGTTTGCCGGGGGGGGTTGAAGCTTTCTTT.